The source of this TCR beta chain is a study of early T cells in non-severe SARS-CoV-2 infection. For the study at large: Chains were unpaired, as sequencing was done on bulk RNA from unsorted whole blood. Study outcomes and limitations: The VDJdb matching leaned toward anti-spike CD8 responses and overlooked private and CD4 specificities.

This clonotype occurred a few times. What it recognizes is unknown. V gave up 4 bases and J gave up 7 bases, with 13 bases separating them. CDR1 is KGHDR and CDR2 is SFDVKD in the germline V gene. This CDR3 is built from 14 residues. Unique molecular identifiers were added to individual cDNA molecules. TCRdb re-called the 5' RACE reads through MiXCR, storing one row per CDR3 protein. The table records roughly 42,000 distinct CDR3 sequences, over 9% of them present only once. The V gene is TRBV24-1, the J gene TRBJ1-5; no reliable D call. The receptor was derived from an adult who was a healthcare worker with PCR-confirmed SARS-CoV-2 infection or an uninfected control (not recorded which). Sequenced sample: whole blood. The CDR3 bases are TGTGCCACCAGTGAGAACTGGGTGGCGCAGCCCCAGCATTTT. It specifies CATSENWVAQPQHF.